A selection of T cell receptor beta chains follows, all from one sample in a study of identical twins. Via MiXCR, TCRdb re-called the 5' RACE reads, giving one row per CDR3 protein. Here the sample spans nearly 650,000 distinct CDR3 sequences, under 8.5% being singletons. These sequences were also reported in another study, on yellow fever vaccine responses in identical twins.

Input material: PBMCs. The source of these receptors is a woman younger than 30 in good health. Each CDR3 is given with its conserved first and last residue. A D gene is named only where the DNA matches it firmly. Not every row has a clone size; where given, it reads once, few, many or a size class.

j_gene,v_gene,abundance,d_gene,CDR3aa,CDR3nt
TRBJ2-1,TRBV6-2/TRBV6-3,-,-,CASSYPIDREQFF,TGTGCCAGCAGTTACCCAATAGACAGGGAGCAGTTCTTC
TRBJ2-2,TRBV12-3/TRBV12-4,many,-,CASRGQGGELFF,TGTGCCAGCAGGGGGCAAGGAGGGGAGCTGTTTTTT
TRBJ2-5,TRBV11-2,many,-,CASSLAPVQQETQYF,TGTGCCAGCAGCTTAGCCCCGGTCCAACAAGAGACCCAGTACTTC
TRBJ2-2,TRBV28,many,-,CASSLPLAFSNTGELFF,TGTGCCAGCAGCCTCCCGCTAGCGTTCTCGAACACCGGGGAGCTGTTTTTT
TRBJ2-7,TRBV18,few,-,CASSPTGTAAYEQYF,TGTGCCAGCTCACCAACCGGGACGGCGGCCTACGAGCAGTACTTC
TRBJ2-7,TRBV5-1,-,TRBD2,CASSKLAGPMEEQYF,TGCGCCAGCAGCAAGTTAGCGGGTCCAATGGAGGAGCAGTACTTC
TRBJ2-1,TRBV6-4,few,TRBD2,CASSDSGLANEQFF,TGTGCCAGCAGTGACTCCGGACTAGCAAATGAGCAGTTCTTC
TRBJ2-2,TRBV14,few,TRBD2,CASSARGLATGELFF,TGTGCCAGCAGCGCGAGGGGACTAGCGACCGGGGAGCTGTTTTTT
TRBJ1-4,TRBV4-1,many,-,CASSQAQHNEKLFF,TGCGCCAGCAGCCAAGCACAGCATAATGAAAAACTGTTTTTT
TRBJ1-1,TRBV2,few,-,CASSGAGEAFF,TGTGCCAGCAGTGGGGCAGGTGAAGCTTTCTTT
TRBJ2-2,TRBV5-6,many,-,CASSPYRTGELFF,TGTGCCAGCAGCCCCTACCGGACCGGGGAGCTGTTTTTT
TRBJ2-5,TRBV12-3/TRBV12-4,few,TRBD1,CASSSGQIKETQYF,TGTGCCAGCAGCTCGGGACAGATTAAAGAGACCCAGTACTTC
TRBJ1-1,TRBV5-5,many,TRBD1,CASSVTTGGTEAFF,TGTGCCAGCAGCGTGACCACAGGGGGCACTGAAGCTTTCTTT
TRBJ1-4,TRBV7-9,many,-,CASSSTGFTNEKLFF,TGTGCCAGCAGCTCCACAGGGTTCACTAATGAAAAACTGTTTTTT
TRBJ2-1,TRBV7-2,many,TRBD2,CASSFGSGGYAEQFF,TGTGCCAGCAGCTTCGGTAGCGGGGGATACGCTGAGCAGTTCTTC
TRBJ2-3,TRBV11-2,-,-,CASSLQSAGDTQYF,TGTGCCAGCAGCTTACAGTCCGCGGGAGATACGCAGTATTTT
TRBJ2-1,TRBV9,few,TRBD2,CASSSEDSSGRAVLFEQFF,TGTGCCAGCAGCTCCGAAGATTCTAGCGGGAGGGCCGTATTATTTGAGCAGTTCTTC
TRBJ2-3,TRBV5-1,few,-,CASSISGYTDTQYF,TGCGCCAGCAGCATAAGCGGGTACACAGATACGCAGTATTTT
TRBJ2-3,TRBV6-2/TRBV6-3,-,-,CASSYSKLGTDTQYF,TGTGCCAGCAGTTACTCGAAGCTGGGCACAGATACGCAGTATTTT
TRBJ2-1,TRBV20-1,-,TRBD2,CSAPRTSGIYYNEQFF,TGCAGTGCTCCCCGGACTAGCGGGATCTACTACAATGAGCAGTTCTTC
TRBJ2-3,TRBV7-9,few,TRBD2,CASSSGLAGITDTQYF,TGTGCCAGCAGCTCAGGACTAGCGGGAATCACAGATACGCAGTATTTT
TRBJ2-5,TRBV20-1,-,TRBD2,CCASVGTSGSGTETQYF,TGCTGTGCTAGTGTCGGGACTAGCGGATCGGGCACAGAGACCCAGTACTTC
TRBJ2-1,TRBV10-3,few,TRBD1,CAISPGQNTNEQFF,TGTGCCATCAGTCCGGGACAGAACACCAATGAGCAGTTCTTC
TRBJ1-1,TRBV3-1,-,TRBD1,CASSQGQGGNTEAFF,TGTGCCAGCAGCCAAGGACAGGGAGGGAACACTGAAGCTTTCTTT
TRBJ1-1,TRBV2,-,TRBD1,CASCLSGRGLSLNTEAFF,TGTGCCAGCTGTCTCTCGGGAAGGGGGCTGTCCCTGAACACTGAAGCTTTCTTT
TRBJ2-7,TRBV12-3/TRBV12-4,-,-,CASSPGATPYEQYF,TGTGCCAGCAGCCCCGGGGCCACCCCCTACGAGCAGTACTTC
TRBJ2-1,TRBV20-1,many,-,CSATPGSSPHNEQFF,TGCAGTGCTACCCCAGGCAGTAGTCCGCACAATGAGCAGTTCTTC
TRBJ2-1,TRBV20-1,-,TRBD2,CSARTSGGSNSYNEQFF,TGCAGTGCCCGGACTAGCGGGGGGTCTAACTCCTACAATGAGCAGTTCTTC
TRBJ2-2,TRBV7-8,few,TRBD2,CASSLSGLAGRTGELFF,TGTGCCAGCAGCCTCTCGGGACTAGCGGGGCGCACCGGGGAGCTGTTTTTT
TRBJ2-3,TRBV7-9,-,TRBD2,CASSLAKRLADSDTQYF,TGTGCCAGCAGCTTAGCCAAACGGCTAGCGGACTCAGATACGCAGTATTTT
TRBJ1-4,TRBV12-3/TRBV12-4,many,-,CASSLLRGDEKLFF,TGTGCCAGCAGTTTGCTCAGGGGAGATGAAAAACTGTTTTTT
TRBJ2-3,TRBV10-3,-,-,CAISETSADTQYF,TGTGCCATCAGTGAGACTAGTGCAGATACGCAGTATTTT
TRBJ2-7,TRBV29-1,-,TRBD2,CSAKGVWTSGTYEQYF,TGCAGTGCGAAAGGGGTGTGGACTAGCGGTACCTACGAGCAGTACTTC
TRBJ1-2,TRBV24-1,few,TRBD1,CATSEPGGAYGYTF,TGTGCCACCAGTGAACCAGGGGGCGCCTATGGCTACACCTTC
TRBJ2-1,TRBV2,few,TRBD2,CASSAGGYNEQFF,TGTGCCAGCTCTGCCGGGGGGTACAATGAGCAGTTCTTC
TRBJ1-1,TRBV29-1,few,-,CSVQPKGVGTEAFF,TGCAGCGTTCAGCCCAAGGGTGTGGGGACTGAAGCTTTCTTT
TRBJ2-2,TRBV20-1,-,-,CSASNRGATGELFF,TGCAGTGCTAGTAATAGGGGGGCCACCGGGGAGCTGTTTTTT
TRBJ2-6,TRBV12-3/TRBV12-4,many,-,CASSLRQSGANVLTF,TGTGCCAGCAGTTTACGACAGTCTGGGGCCAACGTCCTGACTTTC